The 30 T cell receptor beta chains below all came from one sample that was sequenced in a study of regulatory T cells in long-lasting Graves disease. Time point in this sample: newly diagnosed GD, antithyroid drugs for less than 3 months. RNA extracted from PBMCs served as the sequencing template. Sequencing libraries for TCR beta were prepared with iRepertoire HTBI primers and Arm-PCR of CDR3 regions. Via MiXCR, TCRdb re-called the multiplex PCR reads, giving one row per CDR3 protein. The table includes about 530,000 distinct CDR3 sequences, around 16% detected once. This sample was also put to use in a study of T cells in Graves' hyperthyroidism and ophthalmopathy.

The starting material was peripheral blood mononuclear cells (PBMCs), obtained at new diagnosis, from a patient treated with antithyroid drugs. The receptors were gathered from a woman aged 35-65 years with Graves disease.

This clonotype was seen repeatedly, ten times or more. The V and J genes are TRBV28 and TRBJ1-5; D not resolved. The V gene lost 5 bases and the J gene lost 5 bases, with 16 bases spanning the gap. The CDR3 runs to 15 residues. CDR1 and CDR2 (germline): MDHEN, SYDVKM. This CDR3 reads CASSIGRPRDQPQHF. The DNA of the CDR3 is TGTGCCAGCAGTATCGGACGGCCGAGGGATCAGCCCCAGCATTTT. Complete variable domain (other parts from reference TRBV28 and TRBJ1-5): DVKVTQSSRYLVKRTGEKVFLECVQDMDHENMFWYRQDPGLGLRLIYFSYDVKMKEKGDIPEGYSVSREKKERFSLILESASTNQTSMYLCASSIGRPRDQPQHFGDGTRLSIL.

This clonotype has a count of ten or more. The chain is built from TRBV12-3 or TRBV12-4 and TRBJ2-1, with D perhaps TRBD2 (6 bases). Trimming removed 6 bases at V and 0 bases at J, with 15 bases between. The length of the CDR3 is 16 residues. CDR3 residues: CASRPTGRSSYNEQFF. CDR3 in DNA: TGTGCCAGCAGACCAACCGGGAGAAGCTCCTACAATGAGCAGTTCTTC.

This clonotype came up many times. The chain combines TRBV28 with TRBJ1-1; D is uncertain. Germline V gene data show CDR1 as MDHEN and CDR2 as SYDVKM. CDR3 size: 12 residues. V was clipped by 7 bases and J by 5 bases, with 11 bases between them. In DNA form, the CDR3 reads TGTGCCAGCACTATCAGAGGTACTGAAGCTTTCTTT. Translated, it gives CASTIRGTEAFF.

This clonotype came up a few times. This chain joins TRBV12-3 or TRBV12-4 and TRBJ2-6; no definite D call. V shed 5 bases and J shed 13 bases, with 9 bases lying between them. This CDR3 contains 11 residues. The CDR3 loop reads CASSLNRVLTF. CDR3 bases: TGTGCCAGCAGTCTCAACCGGGTCCTGACTTTC.

This clonotype was counted a few times. The chain combines TRBV2 with TRBJ1-1; no firm D call. Trimming stripped 10 bases from V and 0 bases from J, with 12 bases between. CDR3 length: 13 residues. Germline V CDR1 and CDR2: SNHLY, FYNNEI. CDR3 sequence: CAIRMYVNTEAFF. In DNA, the CDR3 is TGTGCCATCAGGATGTATGTGAACACTGAAGCTTTCTTT.

The V call is TRBV10-1, the J call TRBJ2-2, with no clear D. The CDR3 length is 14 residues. The germline gives CDR1 WNHNN, CDR2 SYGVQD (reference sequence). V was shortened by 5 bases and J by 0 bases, with 7 bases between the two germline ends. This chain's CDR3 is CASSITTNTGELFF. CDR3 bases: TGCGCCAGCAGTATAACTACGAACACCGGGGAGCTGTTTTTT.

J is TRBJ2-1 and V is TRBV4-1; 7 bases align to TRBD2. CDR1 MGHRA and CDR2 YSYEKL come from the germline V gene. The V and J ends lost 4 bases and 8 bases, in that order; junction bases with no gene match: 5. This CDR3 contains 13 residues. CDR3 residues: CASSPTSDHEQFF. For the CDR3, the DNA is TGCGCCAGCAGCCCCACTAGCGACCATGAGCAGTTCTTC.

This clonotype was seen many times. This chain joins TRBV29-1 and TRBJ1-2, with D perhaps TRBD1 (5 bases). The CDR3 totals 13 residues. Germline loops: CDR1 SQVTM, CDR2 ANQGSEA. Trimming left V 6 bases short and J 4 bases short, with 15 bases between. The CDR3 DNA reads as TGCAGCGTAGCCCGGGCTGACAGCTATGGCTACACCTTC. It translates to CSVARADSYGYTF. Drawing the rest from reference TRBV29-1 and TRBJ1-2, the complete variable domain is SAVISQKPSRDICQRGTSLTIQCQVDSQVTMMFWYRQQPGQSLTLIATANQGSEATYESGFVIDKFPISRPNLTFSTLTVSNMSPEDSSIYLCSVARADSYGYTFGSGTRLTVV.

The sample holds many counts of this clonotype. The V and J genes are TRBV29-1 and TRBJ2-3; no clear D gene. V was clipped by 5 bases and J by 3 bases, with 12 bases between them. The CDR3 is 13 amino acids. Per germline, CDR1 SQVTM and CDR2 ANQGSEA. The DNA for the CDR3 is TGCAGCGTTAGTCTGGGGTCGACAGATACGCAGTATTTT. It is translated as CSVSLGSTDTQYF.

This clonotype was counted many times. The V gene is TRBV3-1, the J gene TRBJ1-4; D unclear. V was clipped by 2 bases and J by 0 bases, with 7 bases between them. Germline CDR1 and CDR2: LGHDT and YNNKEL (reference sequence). The CDR3 extends over 15 amino acids. The chain's CDR3 is CASSQRVATNEKLFF. CDR3 nucleotides: TGTGCCAGCAGCCAACGGGTTGCAACTAATGAAAAACTGTTTTTT.

This clonotype was picked up a small number of times. The gene calls are TRBV27 and TRBJ1-5; D is ambiguous. V was trimmed by 1 base and J by 0 bases, leaving 7 bases between them. CDR1 and CDR2 from the germline V gene are MNHEY and SMNVEV (reference sequence). The CDR3 is 15 amino acids. CDR3 residues: CASSLFQDSNQPQHF. The CDR3 DNA is TGTGCCAGCAGTTTATTTCAGGATAGCAATCAGCCCCAGCATTTT.

This clonotype has more than one count but fewer than ten. CDR3 nucleotide sequence: TGTGCCATCAGTAATGACAGGGGATCTGGGGCCAACGTCCTGACTTTC. Translated: CAISNDRGSGANVLTF. The V gene is TRBV10-3, the J gene TRBJ2-6; TRBD1 matches 8 bases. CDR3 length: 16 amino acids. Germline trimming cut 5 bases from V and 1 base from J; bases unmatched to any gene: 4. Germline V gene sequence: CDR1 ENHRY, CDR2 SYGVKD.

This clonotype was recorded many times. The chain couples TRBV3-1 to TRBJ1-1, with D perhaps TRBD1 (6 bases). The CDR3 has 16 residues. Trimming cost V 0 bases and J 0 bases, with 11 bases left between them. CDR1 and CDR2 from the germline V gene are LGHDT and YNNKEL (reference sequence). The CDR3 nucleotides are TGTGCCAGCAGCCAAGACAGGGGTTGGATGAACACTGAAGCTTTCTTT. Translating gives CASSQDRGWMNTEAFF.

This clonotype was detected ten times or more. The genes are TRBV5-6 and TRBJ2-3; D is uncertain. Germline lookup yields CDR1 SGHDT and CDR2 YYEEEE. The V and J ends lost 1 base and 6 bases respectively, with 9 bases between them. There are 13 residues in the CDR3. This CDR3 reads CASSLWLRDTQYF. DNA of the CDR3: TGTGCCAGCAGCTTGTGGCTTCGGGATACGCAGTATTTT.

There are many counts of this clonotype. The chain carries TRBV10-3 and TRBJ1-2; maybe TRBD1 (6 bases). Looked up from germline, CDR1 is ENHRY and CDR2 is SYGVKD. The CDR3 contains 14 residues. V was pared by 5 bases and J by 0 bases, with 10 bases between. The CDR3 loop reads CAISRDTANYGYTF. Here the CDR3 DNA reads TGTGCCATCAGTCGGGACACAGCTAACTATGGCTACACCTTC.

Turning to this clonotype: This may arise from a read error, as a much more abundant clone is one base away. V usage is TRBV12-3 or TRBV12-4 and J usage is TRBJ2-2; no firm D call. The V end was cut by 7 bases, the J end by 1 base, with 13 bases between. The CDR3 has 15 residues. The chain's CDR3 is CASNTSGLNTGELFF. The CDR3 coding sequence is TGTGCCAGCAACACATCGGGCCTGAACACCGGGGAGCTGTTTTTT.

This clonotype showed up many times. V is TRBV3-1 and J is TRBJ1-4, with D perhaps TRBD1 (6 bases). Germline V gene data show CDR1 as LGHDT and CDR2 as YNNKEL (reference sequence). CDR3 length equals 15 residues. V was shortened by 4 bases and J by 8 bases, with 17 bases between the two germline ends. This chain's CDR3 is CASSLTQGLGEKLFF. CDR3 bases: TGTGCCAGCAGCCTGACACAGGGCCTCGGCGAAAAACTGTTTTTT.

This clonotype was observed many times. This rearrangement joins TRBV18 to TRBJ2-1, with D perhaps matching TRBD2 (6 bases). Germline loops: CDR1 KGHSH, CDR2 LQKENI. The CDR3 totals 12 residues. Trimming removed 5 bases from V and 10 bases from J, with 12 bases in between. The CDR3, as DNA: TGTGCCAGCTCAGGGCGGGGAAAGGAGCAGTTCTTC. Protein product: CASSGRGKEQFF. The complete variable domain, with remaining parts taken from reference TRBV18 and TRBJ2-1, reads NAGVMQNPRHLVRRRGQEARLRCSPMKGHSHVYWYRQLPEEGLKFMVYLQKENIIDESGMPKERFSAEFPKEGPSILRIQQVVRGDSAAYFCASSGRGKEQFFGPGTRLTVL.

This clonotype has ten or more counts. V gene TRBV5-6 combines with J gene TRBJ1-2; D may be TRBD1 (5 bases). This CDR3 has 17 residues. Germline CDR1 reads SGHDT; CDR2 reads YYEEEE. The ends were cut back, 2 bases at V and 1 base at J, with 18 bases in the middle. CDR3 DNA: TGTGCCAGCAGCTTTCCGACAGTAGGGCCCTATAACTATGGCTACACCTTC. The encoded protein is CASSFPTVGPYNYGYTF.

This chain uses TRBV20-1 with TRBJ2-2, with 10 bases matching TRBD2. Germline V gives CDR1 DFQATT, CDR2 SNEGSKA (reference sequence). The junction had 6 bases not matched to a gene; V was cut back by 0 bases and J by 2 bases. The CDR3 covers 17 residues. CDR3 bases: TGCAGTGCTAGAGACCATACTAGCGGGGCAAACACCGGGGAGCTGTTTTTT. It yields the protein CSARDHTSGANTGELFF.

The rearrangement links TRBV3-1 to TRBJ1-2; D uncertain. V was pared by 4 bases and J by 4 bases, with 10 bases between. CDR3 length equals 13 residues. Germline loops: CDR1 LGHDT, CDR2 YNNKEL (reference sequence). The CDR3 loop is CASSPVATYGYTF. CDR3 sequence (DNA): TGTGCCAGCAGCCCGGTTGCAACCTATGGCTACACCTTC.

In this sample, this clonotype turned up many times. The gene calls are TRBV11-2 and TRBJ2-1, with no clear D. The V end lost 5 bases, the J end lost 0 bases, and 8 bases lay between the germline ends. Germline V gene sequence: CDR1 SGHAT, CDR2 FQNNGV. The length of the CDR3 is 14 residues. CDR3 DNA sequence: TGTGCCAGCAGCGCCCGGCCCTCCTACAATGAGCAGTTCTTC. Its translation: CASSARPSYNEQFF.

The J gene is TRBJ1-2, the V gene TRBV2; D unclear. This CDR3 region has 13 residues. V lost 6 bases and J lost 4, with 12 bases in between. Germline V lookup: CDR1 SNHLY, CDR2 FYNNEI. CDR3 in amino acids: CASRNDSPYGYTF. The CDR3 coding sequence is TGTGCCAGCAGAAACGATTCCCCCTATGGCTACACCTTC.

This clonotype was detected many times. The genes are TRBV24-1 and TRBJ2-1, with D perhaps TRBD1 (6 bases). The V gene's germline CDR1 is KGHDR and CDR2 SFDVKD. V lost 4 bases and J lost 4, with 16 bases in between. CDR3 length equals 16 residues. The CDR3 DNA sequence: TGTGCCACCAGTGACTCTAGACAGGCGAGATACAATGAGCAGTTCTTC. Its translation is CATSDSRQARYNEQFF.

The J gene is TRBJ1-6, the V gene TRBV2; 7 bases are a match to TRBD1. CDR1 is SNHLY, CDR2 FYNNEI, per germline. The CDR3 is 15 residues long. V was pared by 6 bases and J by 9 bases, with 11 bases of the junction left unmatched. This CDR3 reads CASSPRQGLGSPLHF. CDR3 nucleotide sequence: TGTGCCAGCAGCCCGCGACAGGGACTGGGTTCACCCCTCCACTTT.

Concerning this clonotype itself: One end of the junction does not line up with germline, which may come from a read error. The rearrangement uses TRBV5-1 and TRBJ1-4, with 10 bases fitting TRBD1. Looked up from germline, CDR1 is SGHRS and CDR2 is YFSETQ. This CDR3 region has 14 residues. CDR3 nucleotides: TGCGCCATCAGCTCGGGACAGGGGAGTGAAAAACTGTTTTTT. Protein: CAISSGQGSEKLFF. Full variable domain (outside the CDR3, taken from reference TRBV5-1 and TRBJ1-4): KAGVTQTPRYLIKTRGQQVTLSCSPISGHRSVSWYQQTPGQGLQFLFEYFSETQRNKGNFPGRFSGRQFSNSRSEMNVSTLELGDSALYLCAISSGQGSEKLFFGSGTQLSVL.

The sample holds many counts of this clonotype. This rearrangement joins TRBV11-2 to TRBJ1-5; a possible D gene is TRBD1 (6 bases). Germline CDR1 reads SGHAT; CDR2 reads FQNNGV. The CDR3 loop spans 15 amino acids. Trimming took off 6 bases at V and 4 bases at J, with 16 bases between the two ends. The DNA of the CDR3 is TGTGCCAGCAGTTCCTTGGGCAGGGGTAATCAGCCCCAGCATTTT. It is translated as CASSSLGRGNQPQHF. Filled out from reference TRBV11-2 and TRBJ1-5, the complete variable domain reads EAGVAQSPRYKIIEKRQSVAFWCNPISGHATLYWYQQILGQGPKLLIQFQNNGVVDDSQLPKDRFSAERLKGVDSTLKIQPAKLEDSAVYLCASSSLGRGNQPQHFGDGTRLSIL.

There are many counts of this clonotype. This chain uses TRBV3-1 with TRBJ1-3; D is unresolved. This CDR3 contains 16 residues. Germline V CDR1 and CDR2: LGHDT, YNNKEL (reference sequence). The ends were cut back, 3 bases at V and 4 bases at J, with 16 bases in the middle. The CDR3 loop is CASSQPSYLRGNTIYF. The CDR3 coding sequence is TGTGCCAGCAGCCAGCCCAGCTACCTGCGAGGAAACACCATATATTTT.

This clonotype was picked up a small number of times. The chain uses TRBV5-1 and TRBJ2-3; D is possibly TRBD2 (5 bases). The CDR3 sequence is 16 residues long. V shed 2 bases and J shed 0 bases, with 13 bases lying between them. CDR1 and CDR2 (germline): SGHRS, YFSETQ. Here the CDR3 DNA reads TGCGCCAGCAGCTTCGTAGCTAGCTCTAGCACAGATACGCAGTATTTT. It codes for CASSFVASSSTDTQYF.

This clonotype appeared many times. The V call is TRBV5-1, the J call TRBJ1-1; a weak D match, TRBD1 (6 bases). The CDR3 spans 15 residues. Germline V gives CDR1 SGHRS, CDR2 YFSETQ. V was clipped by 4 bases and J by 5 bases, with 18 bases between them. The CDR3 loop is CASSLDPQGVTEAFF. CDR3 bases: TGCGCCAGCAGCCTGGACCCACAGGGAGTAACTGAAGCTTTCTTT.